The 29 T cell receptor beta chains below all came from one sample that was sequenced in a study of T cells in Graves' hyperthyroidism and ophthalmopathy. RNA transcripts were the template for amplifying TCR beta CDR3 regions. Initially, a first-round RT-PCR of the TCR CDR3 employed the HTBI primer set. TCRdb used MiXCR to reprocess the multiplex PCR reads, holding one entry per CDR3 protein. This table has 500,000 to 650,000 distinct CDR3 sequences, roughly 15% appearing once. The material sequenced was blood. The origin of the receptors is a woman aged 45 to 65 with Graves' ophthalmopathy.

In this sample, this clonotype turned up a few times. This rearrangement joins TRBV28 to TRBJ1-6, with D hard to call. Germline V gene data show CDR1 as MDHEN and CDR2 as SYDVKM. The CDR3 contains 15 residues. Trimming took off 2 bases at V and 6 bases at J, with 11 bases between the two ends. The CDR3 reads CASSLRARPNSPLHF. In DNA form, the CDR3 reads TGTGCCAGCAGTTTAAGGGCGCGGCCTAATTCACCCCTCCACTTT.

This chain joins TRBV27 and TRBJ2-1; 13 nucleotides align to TRBD2. The germline V gene has CDR1 MNHEY and CDR2 SMNVEV (reference sequence). The length of the CDR3 is 15 residues. V lost 6 bases to trimming and J lost 7 bases; unmatched junction nucleotides: 6. The CDR3 reads CASREKGLAGNEQFF. The CDR3 DNA sequence: TGTGCCAGCAGGGAGAAGGGACTAGCGGGAAATGAGCAGTTCTTC.

This clonotype has a count of ten or more. As DNA, the CDR3 is TGTGCCAGCAGCGAACAGACAGCCGGGACAGTTAGCACAGATACGCAGTATTTT. Protein sequence: CASSEQTAGTVSTDTQYF. This rearrangement joins TRBV7-8 to TRBJ2-3, with 7 bases aligning to TRBD1. The V gene end was trimmed by 5 bases and the J gene end by 0 bases; junction bases not matched to a gene: 14. Germline loops: CDR1 SGHVS, CDR2 FQNEAQ. This CDR3 contains 18 residues.

In this sample, this clonotype turned up many times. V and J are TRBV6-2 or TRBV6-3 and TRBJ2-1; the match to TRBD2 covers 9 bases. Germline V gene sequence: CDR1 MNHEY, CDR2 SVGEGT. After removal of 2 bases from V and 3 bases from J, the junction contained 5 bases not matched to a gene. The CDR3 sequence is 16 residues long. The CDR3 is CASSYISGRLYNEQFF. The CDR3 DNA sequence: TGTGCCAGCAGTTACATAAGCGGGAGGCTCTACAATGAGCAGTTCTTC.

Ten or more counts support this clonotype. This chain connects TRBV7-2 to TRBJ2-7, with TRBD2 matching 10 bases. The V gene's germline CDR1 is SGHTA and CDR2 FQGNSA. The junction had 0 bases not matched to a gene; V was cut back by 4 bases and J by 0 bases. The CDR3 is made up of 14 amino acids. CDR3 residues: CASSSSGSSYEQYF. The CDR3 bases are TGTGCCAGCAGCTCTAGCGGGAGCTCCTACGAGCAGTACTTC.

The rearrangement uses TRBV15 and TRBJ2-1; D unclear. Germline CDR1 is LNHNV and CDR2 is YYDKDF (reference sequence). The germline V and J ends were trimmed by 3 bases and 4 bases, with 13 bases remaining between them. The CDR3 runs to 15 residues. CDR3 sequence (DNA): TGTGCCACCAGCAGGAGTACCGCCCCATACAATGAGCAGTTCTTC. Its protein is CATSRSTAPYNEQFF.

This clonotype has a count of ten or more. The rearrangement links TRBV7-2 to TRBJ2-1; 12 positions agree with TRBD2. The CDR3 is 17 residues long. Germline V gene lookup returns CDR1 SGHTA and CDR2 FQGNSA. J was trimmed by 1 base and V by 5 bases; bases with no gene match: 6. The CDR3 nucleotides are TGTGCCAGCAGCCCCGGGACTAGCGGGCGATCCTACAATGAGCAGTTCTTC. Its protein product is CASSPGTSGRSYNEQFF.

The chain joins TRBV7-3 to TRBJ2-1, with D possibly matching TRBD2 (6 bases). Germline CDR1 SGHTA, CDR2 FQGTGA. The CDR3 length is 20 residues. Trimming shortened V by 2 bases and J by 12 bases, and 35 bases separated the two germline ends. CDR3 nucleotides: TGTGCCAGCAGCTTAGCCCTCCTAGGGGATAGAGGGACTGGAGGTCAGAGGCAGTTCTTC. It yields the protein CASSLALLGDRGTGGQRQFF.

This clonotype was seen ten or more times. At one boundary the junction diverges from the germline segment, which might be a read error. The chain joins TRBV19 to TRBJ2-3; maybe TRBD1 (5 bases). CDR3 length equals 14 residues. Germline V gene lookup returns CDR1 LNHDA and CDR2 SQIVND (reference sequence). The CDR3 DNA sequence: TGCGCCAGCAGCCCCAGACAGAGCACAGATACGCAGTATTTT. Its translation: CASSPRQSTDTQYF. The entire variable domain, with the rest obtained from reference TRBV19 and TRBJ2-3, is as follows: DGGITQSPKYLFRKEGQNVTLSCEQNLNHDAMYWYRQDPGQGLRLIYYSQIVNDFQKGDIAEGYSVSREKKESFPLTVTSAQKNPTAFYLCASSPRQSTDTQYFGPGTRLTVL.

This clonotype was seen ten or more times. The rearrangement joins TRBV6-2 or TRBV6-3 to TRBJ2-1; D is unclear. V lost 3 bases and J 7 bases, leaving 13 bases between the germline ends. Germline V gives CDR1 MNHEY, CDR2 SVGEGT. This CDR3 spans 14 amino acids. The CDR3: CASSYRIGSNEQFF. The CDR3 bases are TGTGCCAGCAGTTATCGTATTGGTAGTAATGAGCAGTTCTTC.

The sample holds many counts of this clonotype. The chain links TRBV2 to TRBJ2-5; 10 bases are shared with TRBD1. Germline V gene lookup returns CDR1 SNHLY and CDR2 FYNNEI. After removal of 5 bases from V and 4 bases from J, the junction contained 4 bases not matched to a gene. The CDR3 runs to 14 residues. CDR3 in DNA: TGTGCCAGCAGTTCGACAGGGGGCGGAGAGACCCAGTACTTC. The encoded protein is CASSSTGGGETQYF.

This sequence joins TRBV4-1 and TRBJ1-4; unclear D gene. V lost 3 bases to trimming and J lost 8 bases, with 10 bases between them. This CDR3 has 13 residues. Per germline, CDR1 MGHRA and CDR2 YSYEKL. CDR3 nucleotides: TGCGCCAGCAGCCATCCTGGTGGAGAAAAACTGTTTTTT. Translation gives CASSHPGGEKLFF.

The chain joins TRBV5-1 to TRBJ2-7; 10 nucleotides line up with TRBD2. V was clipped by 3 bases and J by 0 bases; unmatched bases: 6. Germline-derived CDR1 and CDR2 are SGHRS and YFSETQ. The CDR3 covers 16 residues. CDR3 DNA sequence: TGCGCCAGCAGCTACCGGGCTAGCGGGAGCTCCTACGAGCAGTACTTC. Translation: CASSYRASGSSYEQYF.

Many counts were recorded for this clonotype. CDR3 protein: CAWRRVGAYEQYF. The CDR3 nucleotides are TGTGCCTGGAGGAGGGTAGGTGCCTACGAGCAGTACTTC. V is TRBV30 and J is TRBJ2-7; possibly TRBD2 for D (5 bases). From germline, CDR1 is GTSNPN and CDR2 SVGIG (reference sequence). The CDR3 is 13 residues long. The V end lost 3 bases, the J end lost 2 bases, and 11 bases lay between the germline ends.

This clonotype was counted many times. The CDR3 region is CASSLAGSNRNEQFF. In nucleotides, the CDR3 is TGTGCCAGCAGCTTGGCCGGGAGTAATAGGAATGAGCAGTTCTTC. The gene calls are TRBV5-5 and TRBJ2-1, with D possibly TRBD2 on 6 matching bases. The ends were cut back, 0 bases at V and 7 bases at J, with 14 bases in the middle. From germline, CDR1 is SGHKS and CDR2 YYEKEE (reference sequence). This CDR3 has 15 amino acids.

This chain connects TRBV7-3 to TRBJ2-1; a weak D match, TRBD2 (6 bases). The CDR3 has 15 amino acids. Germline V gene data show CDR1 as SGHTA and CDR2 as FQGTGA. V gave up 5 bases and J gave up 0 bases, with 11 bases separating them. The CDR3, as DNA: TGTGCCAGCAGCCTCGGGAGTCCCTCCTACAATGAGCAGTTCTTC. This encodes CASSLGSPSYNEQFF.

There are many counts of this clonotype. The chain joins TRBV20-1 to TRBJ2-5, with a weak D call TRBD1 (5 bases). CDR1 DFQATT and CDR2 SNEGSKA come from the germline V gene (reference sequence). The CDR3 covers 13 residues. The V gene lost 3 bases and the J gene lost 8 bases, with 16 bases spanning the gap. The CDR3 region is CSASETDLRTQYF. The CDR3 DNA sequence: TGCAGTGCTAGCGAGACAGACCTGCGCACCCAGTACTTC.

This clonotype was recorded many times. The rearrangement uses TRBV28 and TRBJ1-2; 9 nucleotides match TRBD1. Germline assignment: CDR1 MDHEN and CDR2 SYDVKM. This CDR3 spans 15 amino acids. The V segment lost 4 bases and the J segment 6 bases; nucleotides outside the gene matches: 9. The CDR3 DNA reads as TGTGCCAGCAGTTCGCCACGACAGGGGGTAGATGGCTACACCTTC. Protein: CASSSPRQGVDGYTF.

This clonotype has ten or more counts. This sequence joins TRBV19 and TRBJ2-7; 7 bases fit TRBD2. The CDR3 is made up of 14 amino acids. The germline CDR1 and CDR2 sequences are LNHDA and SQIVND (reference sequence). After removal of 6 bases from V and 0 bases from J, the junction contained 5 bases not matched to a gene. This CDR3 reads CASRGGGYSYEQYF. Here the CDR3 DNA reads TGTGCCAGTAGGGGCGGGGGTTACTCCTACGAGCAGTACTTC.

This clonotype has a count of ten or more. The chain links TRBV6-2 or TRBV6-3 to TRBJ1-5; D possibly corresponds to TRBD1 (5 bases). The CDR3 length is 16 residues. Germline CDR1 and CDR2: MNHEY and SVGEGT. Trimming removed 1 base from V and 4 bases from J, with 14 bases in between. The CDR3 loop reads CASSYLQGQGNQPQHF. DNA for the CDR3: TGTGCCAGCAGTTACTTGCAGGGCCAAGGGAATCAGCCCCAGCATTTT.

This clonotype was detected a few times. The genes are TRBV2 and TRBJ1-5; a possible D gene is TRBD1 (6 bases). Per germline, CDR1 SNHLY and CDR2 FYNNEI. The CDR3 spans 15 residues. V dropped 7 bases and J dropped 9 bases, with 22 bases sitting between them. The CDR3 region is CASTREGGVGRPQHF. Written as DNA, the CDR3 is TGTGCCAGCACTAGAGAAGGGGGGGTCGGTCGGCCCCAGCATTTT.

At least ten counts were recorded for this clonotype. The chain couples TRBV20-1 to TRBJ2-7, with 10 bases that match TRBD2. The CDR3 length is 16 residues. Germline V lookup: CDR1 DFQATT, CDR2 SNEGSKA (reference sequence). Germline trimming cut 3 bases from V and 4 bases from J; bases unmatched to any gene: 12. The CDR3 nucleotides read TGCAGTGCTAGCAGAGCGGGAGGGCTGGTCGGTTACGAGCAGTACTTC. Its protein is CSASRAGGLVGYEQYF.

This clonotype was observed a few times. CDR3 coding DNA: TGCAGTGCTGCGAGTTTGGGGGCTGCTAATGAAAAACTGTTTTTT. This sequence encodes CSAASLGAANEKLFF. The rearrangement uses TRBV20-1 and TRBJ1-4, with D possibly matching TRBD1 (6 bases). This CDR3 is 15 amino acids long. V was clipped by 5 bases and J by 3 bases, with 16 bases between them. Germline loops: CDR1 DFQATT, CDR2 SNEGSKA (reference sequence).

This clonotype was detected many times. This chain links TRBV20-1 with TRBJ2-1; the D gene could be TRBD1 or TRBD2 (5 bases each). Trimming pared 3 bases from V and 2 bases from J, leaving 14 bases between. The V gene's germline CDR1 is DFQATT and CDR2 SNEGSKA (reference sequence). This CDR3 spans 15 amino acids. The CDR3 here is CSASTGTTPYNEQFF. The CDR3 DNA sequence: TGCAGTGCTAGTACCGGGACCACCCCCTACAATGAGCAGTTCTTC.

The genes are TRBV6-1 and TRBJ2-1; 9 nucleotides agree with TRBD2. Per the germline V gene, CDR1 is MNHNS and CDR2 is SASEGT. Germline trimming cut 7 bases from V and 7 bases from J; bases unmatched to any gene: 8. The CDR3 is 14 residues long. The CDR3 nucleotides read TGTGCCAGCAATCTAGCGGGGAAGAGGAATGAGCAGTTCTTC. It yields the protein CASNLAGKRNEQFF.

The chain combines TRBV6-4 with TRBJ2-2; D perhaps matches TRBD1 (6 bases). The V end was cut by 1 base, the J end by 5 bases, with 14 bases between. Germline V gene sequence: CDR1 MRHNA, CDR2 SNTAGT. The CDR3 is 16 residues long. The CDR3 coding sequence is TGTGCCAGCAGTGACTGGGACACCTCTAGTACCGGGGAGCTGTTTTTT. It codes for CASSDWDTSSTGELFF.

The chain links TRBV11-2 to TRBJ2-7; TRBD2 agrees at 12 bases. The CDR3 has 16 amino acids. Germline values: CDR1 SGHAT, CDR2 FQNNGV. With 2 bases clipped from V and 3 bases from J, the junction kept 5 bases outside the gene matches. CDR3 nucleotide sequence: TGTGCCAGCAGCTTATTCCGGACTAGCGGGAACTACGAGCAGTACTTC. This encodes CASSLFRTSGNYEQYF. Full variable domain (missing parts from reference TRBV11-2 and TRBJ2-7): EAGVAQSPRYKIIEKRQSVAFWCNPISGHATLYWYQQILGQGPKLLIQFQNNGVVDDSQLPKDRFSAERLKGVDSTLKIQPAKLEDSAVYLCASSLFRTSGNYEQYFGPGTRLTVT.

This clonotype was observed many times. The chain joins TRBV27 to TRBJ2-6; weak D call: TRBD1 (6 bases). V lost 6 bases and J 0 bases, leaving 15 bases between the germline ends. The CDR3 consists of 17 residues. The germline V gene encodes CDR1 MNHEY and CDR2 SMNVEV (reference sequence). The CDR3 sequence is CASSHRDTRSGANVLTF. For the CDR3, the DNA is TGTGCCAGCAGCCACCGGGACACTCGCTCTGGGGCCAACGTCCTGACTTTC.

This clonotype was counted ten times or more. The chain employs TRBV7-2 and TRBJ2-7, with 10 bases lining up with TRBD2. The CDR3 is made up of 14 amino acids. Trimming removed 6 bases from V and 4 bases from J; junction bases left unmatched: 6. CDR1 and CDR2 from the germline V gene are SGHTA and FQGNSA. CDR3 sequence reads: CASSSSGSIYEQYF. The CDR3 DNA sequence: TGTGCCAGCAGTTCTAGCGGGAGTATTTACGAGCAGTACTTC.